Given below is one T cell receptor (beta chain) in context. Ages ranged from about 18 to 89 years, with residence in 20 to 30 US areas. All recovered Cohort 3 donors got two negative PCRs, got clearance, or saw symptom resolution. The sample is drawn from a study of blood T cell repertoires in COVID-19. Study summary: COVID-19 samples, acute and convalescent, were from the United States, Italy and Spain.

The authors' processing: Reference gene primer amplification gave estimated nucleated cell counts. The assay was immunoSEQ multiplex PCR, and TCRdb's table has in-frame clones only and misses some. That table is the source of V, J and clone size, and D and trimming were worked out from the DNA. The sample consists of around 240,000 clones, approximately 85% of them appearing once. Germline lookup yields CDR1 LGHDT and CDR2 YNNKEL (reference sequence). The CDR3 sequence is 17 residues long. The V segment lost 8 bases and the J segment 2 bases; nucleotides outside the gene matches: 17. The TCR was taken from a woman aged 45-65 years who had recovered from COVID-19. The chain is built from TRBV3-1 (or the pseudogene TRBV3-2) and TRBJ2-5; 7 bases map to TRBD2. The source material was PBMCs or T cells enriched from blood (not recorded which). CDR3 nucleotide sequence: TGTGCCAGCCGGAGGGTAGCGGGCGGAACTCTACAAGAGACCCAGTACTTC. As protein: CASRRVAGGTLQETQYF.